These 24 T cell receptor beta chains originate from one sample sequenced in a study of blood T cell repertoires in COVID-19. TCRdb's table, derived via immunoSEQ multiplex PCR, lists solely in-frame clones and lacks some. The table records roughly 270,000 clones, roughly 85% of them present only once. Sequencing was performed on PBMCs or T cells enriched from blood (not recorded which). The receptors shown here come from a man aged 35 to 55 who had been exposed to COVID-19.

This clone was detected only a few times. The V and J genes are TRBV7-9 and TRBJ1-1, with TRBD1 identical over 7 bases. J lost 1 base, V lost 6 bases, and 8 bases had no gene match. This CDR3 spans 15 amino acids. The germline V gene encodes CDR1 SEHNR and CDR2 FQNEAQ (reference sequence). CDR3 residues: CASSHQTGRNTEAFF. CDR3 DNA: TGTGCCAGCAGTCATCAGACAGGGAGGAACACTGAAGCTTTCTTT.

The chain has TRBV5-1 and TRBJ1-5, with TRBD1 identical over 8 bases. Germline trimming cut 3 bases from V and 5 bases from J; bases unmatched to any gene: 4. CDR1 and CDR2 (germline): SGHRS, YFSETQ. The CDR3 covers 14 residues. DNA for the CDR3: TGCGCCAGCAGCTGGACAGGGTTTGATCAGCCCCAGCATTTT. It encodes CASSWTGFDQPQHF.

V is TRBV3-1 (or the pseudogene TRBV3-2) and J is TRBJ1-2, with D maybe TRBD1 (6 bases). Deletions cut 0 bases from V and 4 bases from J, with 12 bases between. This CDR3 is 15 amino acids long. Germline-derived CDR1 and CDR2 are LGHDT and YNNKEL (reference sequence). CDR3 sequence reads: CASSQDQGRGYGYTF. The CDR3 region has the DNA TGTGCCAGCAGCCAAGATCAGGGGAGGGGCTATGGCTACACCTTC.

This sequence joins TRBV28 and TRBJ2-1, with D possibly TRBD2 on 5 matching bases. Deletions cut 5 bases from V and 8 bases from J, with 28 bases between. The germline V gene encodes CDR1 MDHEN and CDR2 SYDVKM. This CDR3 region has 18 residues. The CDR3 region is CASSPPDAEADCRDEQFF. The DNA for the CDR3 is TGTGCCAGCAGTCCCCCCGATGCAGAAGCGGACTGCCGGGATGAGCAGTTCTTC.

CDR3 residues: CASNPGQDKNIQYF. CDR3 nucleotides: TGCGCCAGCAACCCGGGACAGGACAAAAACATTCAGTACTTC. The chain is built from TRBV10-1 and TRBJ2-4; TRBD1 matches at 8 bases. CDR3 length equals 14 residues. The V gene end was trimmed by 7 bases and the J gene end by 3 bases; junction bases not matched to a gene: 5. Germline CDR1 WNHNN, CDR2 SYGVQD (reference sequence).

This clone was picked up a small number of times. J is TRBJ2-4 and V is TRBV5-6; 11 nucleotides align to TRBD2. J was trimmed by 7 bases and V by 2 bases; bases with no gene match: 5. This CDR3 spans 15 amino acids. Germline CDR1 SGHDT, CDR2 YYEEEE. The CDR3 nucleotides are TGTGCCAGCAGCTTTAGCGGGAGGGCCGGTAACATTCAGTACTTC. Translated, it gives CASSFSGRAGNIQYF.

This chain joins TRBV5-5 and TRBJ1-4; TRBD1 is a possible D gene (5 bases). This CDR3 has 14 amino acids. Trimming removed 4 bases at V and 6 bases at J, with 13 bases between. Germline V gene sequence: CDR1 SGHKS, CDR2 YYEKEE (reference sequence). DNA for the CDR3: TGTGCCAGCAGCGAGACAGAGGACCATGAAAAACTGTTTTTT. Translated: CASSETEDHEKLFF.

V is TRBV6-5 and J is TRBJ1-2, with D possibly matching TRBD1 (6 bases). The CDR3 has 14 amino acids. Trimming stripped 6 bases from V and 1 base from J, with 12 bases between. Germline V gene sequence: CDR1 MNHEY, CDR2 SVGAGI. CDR3 in amino acids: CASRRQEINYGYTF. Written as DNA, the CDR3 is TGTGCCAGCAGAAGACAGGAGATTAACTATGGCTACACCTTC.

This chain links TRBV21-1 with TRBJ2-3; TRBD1 was called by the table and not checked on the DNA. TRBV21-1 is reported as a pseudogene. The CDR3 runs 17 residues. CDR3 sequence reads: CASSKNRGPSDPDTQYF. Written as DNA, the CDR3 is TGTGCCAGCAGCAAAAACAGGGGGCCGAGTGACCCAGATACGCAGTATTTT.

This chain uses TRBV19 with TRBJ1-2; TRBD1 might be the D (5 bases). The CDR3 is made up of 14 amino acids. Germline-derived CDR1 and CDR2 are LNHDA and SQIVND (reference sequence). Trimming removed 6 bases at V and 4 bases at J, with 15 bases between. In DNA, the CDR3 is TGTGCCAGTAGCGCAGGGTACTCCTCCTATGGCTACACCTTC. It yields the protein CASSAGYSSYGYTF.

This clone was found a few times. The chain has TRBV28 and TRBJ1-2, with 7 bases matching TRBD1. The length of the CDR3 is 14 residues. V trimming: 7 bases; J trimming: 13 bases; junction bases outside the gene matches: 18. Germline V CDR1 and CDR2: MDHEN, SYDVKM. CDR3 amino acids: CASTPPTGLHSGTF. The CDR3 DNA reads as TGTGCCAGCACCCCCCCGACAGGGCTCCACTCCGGCACCTTC.

The table lists this clone with a few counts. The chain carries TRBV7-9 and TRBJ2-1, with TRBD1 matching over 10 bases. The germline V gene has CDR1 SEHNR and CDR2 FQNEAQ (reference sequence). The CDR3 runs to 16 residues. V shed 4 bases, J shed 4 bases, and the junction held 7 bases outside the gene matches. CDR3 DNA: TGTGCCAGCAGCTCAACGCCGGGACAGGGGTACAATGAGCAGTTCTTC. Translating it yields CASSSTPGQGYNEQFF.

CDR3 bases: TGTGCCAGCAGCCAAGATCCAACAGGGGCACAGCCCCAGCATTTT. This codes for CASSQDPTGAQPQHF. This rearrangement joins TRBV3-1 (or the pseudogene TRBV3-2) to TRBJ1-5, with TRBD1 identical over 7 bases. Germline V gene sequence: CDR1 LGHDT, CDR2 YNNKEL (reference sequence). J gave up 7 bases and V 0 bases, and 6 bases lay outside the gene matches. This CDR3 comprises 15 residues.

The chain couples TRBV5-5 to TRBJ2-2; tentatively, D is TRBD1 (5 bases). Trimming shortened V by 3 bases and J by 1 base, and 13 bases separated the two germline ends. The CDR3 has 16 amino acids. CDR1 and CDR2 (germline): SGHKS, YYEKEE (reference sequence). The CDR3 sequence: CASSWQGWQNTGELFF. The CDR3 DNA is TGTGCCAGCAGCTGGCAGGGTTGGCAGAACACCGGGGAGCTGTTTTTT. The full variable domain, its missing parts supplied by reference TRBV5-5 and TRBJ2-2, is DAGVTQSPTHLIKTRGQQVTLRCSPISGHKSVSWYQQVLGQGPQFIFQYYEKEERGRGNFPDRFSARQFPNYSSELNVNALLLGDSALYLCASSWQGWQNTGELFFGEGSRLTVL.

The V gene is TRBV4-1, the J gene TRBJ2-7; 7 bases match TRBD1. V lost 0 bases and J lost 2; bases outside the gene matches: 4. The CDR3 covers 15 residues. In germline, CDR1 is MGHRA, CDR2 YSYEKL. In DNA form, the CDR3 reads TGCGCCAGCAGCCAAGATCGGGACAGAGCCTACGAGCAGTACTTC. This sequence encodes CASSQDRDRAYEQYF.

The chain is built from TRBV5-4 and TRBJ2-7, with a tentative D call TRBD2 (7 bases). The germline CDR1 and CDR2 sequences are SGHNT and YYREEE (reference sequence). The length of the CDR3 is 13 residues. V was clipped by 7 bases and J by 4 bases, with 15 bases between them. In DNA, the CDR3 is TGTGCCAGCGGAAAGGGGGGAGGGTACGAGCAGTACTTC. Its protein product is CASGKGGGYEQYF.

This chain connects TRBV30 to TRBJ1-1, with D perhaps matching TRBD1 (5 bases). The CDR3 extends over 15 amino acids. Trimming took off 1 base at V and 2 bases at J, with 14 bases between the two ends. Germline V CDR1 and CDR2: GTSNPN, SVGIG (reference sequence). This CDR3 is CAWSGAGILNTEAFF. The CDR3 region has the DNA TGTGCCTGGAGTGGTGCAGGGATCCTCAACACTGAAGCTTTCTTT.

This rearrangement joins TRBV10-3 to TRBJ2-7; TRBD2 agrees at 13 bases. Germline assignment: CDR1 ENHRY and CDR2 SYGVKD. CDR3 size: 13 residues. With V trimmed by 10 bases and J by 5 bases, 5 bases remained unmatched. The CDR3 loop reads CATKLAGGDEQYF. The CDR3 bases are TGTGCCACCAAACTAGCGGGAGGGGACGAGCAGTACTTC.

The genes are TRBV5-1 and TRBJ2-5; D possibly corresponds to TRBD2 (7 bases). Trimming left V 4 bases short and J 2 bases short, with 18 bases between. CDR1 is SGHRS and CDR2 is YFSETQ in the germline V gene. CDR3 length: 16 amino acids. The CDR3 is CASSPQAGQKQETQYF. Here the CDR3 DNA reads TGCGCCAGCAGCCCGCAAGCGGGACAAAAACAAGAGACCCAGTACTTC.

A single count supports this clone. The V and J genes are TRBV12-3 or TRBV12-4 and TRBJ1-3; D is ambiguous. This CDR3 has 13 amino acids. Deletions cut 8 bases from V and 4 bases from J, with 12 bases between. The CDR3 here is CASPRPGGNTIYF. The DNA for the CDR3 is TGTGCCAGCCCCCGCCCCGGGGGAAACACCATATATTTT.

The chain combines TRBV19 with TRBJ1-1; D is unresolved. The V and J ends lost 3 bases and 6 bases respectively, with 5 bases between them. The CDR3 is made up of 11 amino acids. CDR1 is LNHDA and CDR2 is SQIVND in the germline V gene (reference sequence). The CDR3 is CASSIAAEAFF. DNA of the CDR3: TGTGCCAGTAGTATCGCAGCTGAAGCTTTCTTT.

V gene TRBV20-1 combines with J gene TRBJ2-1, with 8 bases identical to TRBD2. CDR3 length equals 14 residues. CDR1 is DFQATT, CDR2 SNEGSKA, per germline (reference sequence). Trimming took 3 bases from V and 7 from J; bases not matched to a gene: 8. CDR3: CSASGTQRENEQFF. The DNA for the CDR3 is TGCAGTGCTAGTGGGACTCAGCGGGAGAATGAGCAGTTCTTC.

The chain uses TRBV18 and TRBJ1-5, with a tentative D call TRBD1 (5 bases). V shed 0 bases and J shed 6 bases, with 27 bases lying between them. From germline, CDR1 is KGHSH and CDR2 LQKENI. This CDR3 region has 20 residues. As DNA, the CDR3 is TGTGCCAGCTCACCACCAGGGTCACCAGGGAAGGGTGTGGGGTTTCAGCCCCAGCATTTT. It translates to CASSPPGSPGKGVGFQPQHF.

With respect to this clone: Other nucleotide sequences from this sample produce the same CDR3. The chain carries TRBV5-8 and TRBJ2-7; 7 nucleotides agree with TRBD2. CDR3 size: 15 residues. Trimming took 0 bases from V and 1 from J; bases not matched to a gene: 4. Germline lookup yields CDR1 SGHTS and CDR2 YDEGEE. The CDR3, as DNA: TGTGCCAGCAGCTTGGGGCAGGGACTATCCTACGAGCAGTACTTC. Its protein is CASSLGQGLSYEQYF. Full variable domain (missing parts from reference TRBV5-8 and TRBJ2-7): EAGVTQSPTHLIKTRGQQATLRCSPISGHTSVYWYQQALGLGLQFLLWYDEGEERNRGNFPPRFSGRQFPNYSSELNVNALELEDSALYLCASSLGQGLSYEQYFGPGTRLTVT.